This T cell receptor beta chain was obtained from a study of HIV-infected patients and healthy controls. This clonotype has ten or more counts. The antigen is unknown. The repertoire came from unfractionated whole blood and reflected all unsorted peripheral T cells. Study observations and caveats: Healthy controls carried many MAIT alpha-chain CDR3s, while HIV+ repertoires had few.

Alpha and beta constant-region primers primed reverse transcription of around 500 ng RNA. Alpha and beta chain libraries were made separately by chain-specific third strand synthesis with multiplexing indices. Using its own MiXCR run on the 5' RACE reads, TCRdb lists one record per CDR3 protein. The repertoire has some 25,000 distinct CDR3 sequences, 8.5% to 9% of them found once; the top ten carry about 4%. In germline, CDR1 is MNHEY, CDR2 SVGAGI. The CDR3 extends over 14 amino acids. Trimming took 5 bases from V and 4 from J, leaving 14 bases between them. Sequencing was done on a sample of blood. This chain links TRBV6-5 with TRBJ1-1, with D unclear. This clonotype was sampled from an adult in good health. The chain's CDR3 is CASSLLYASTEAFF. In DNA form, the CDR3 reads TGTGCCAGCAGTCTTCTGTACGCGAGCACTGAAGCTTTCTTT.